This T cell receptor beta chain was sequenced for a study of cytomegalovirus exposure and HLA in healthy donors (dated by TCRdb to 2016 to 2017). Study-wide context: A later analysis indicated that the 90 to 150 validation repertoires were generated on the platform also employed for the 700 or so repertoires of the first cohort. The study was designed to test whether signatures of past pathogen exposure could be identified by cataloging public T cell receptors. A separate validation cohort of approximately 130 different subjects was used in addition to the approximately 700-subject first cohort. To predict cytomegalovirus infection status, the study combined high-throughput TCR immunosequencing, statistical association of individual TCRs with disease status, and machine learning.

Results the study describes overall, beyond this receptor: The classifier was reported to diagnose cytomegalovirus status with high specificity and sensitivity in both the original and validation cohorts. Three of the identified cytomegalovirus-associated TCR beta chains were confirmed in vitro to be specific for cytomegalovirus antigens. In the study, some 160 TCR beta chains were listed as associated with cytomegalovirus. Across donors, most TCR sequences were observed very rarely, whereas some public TCRs were present in many individuals. In a later analysis, TCRs clustered in the first cohort were found to also tend to co-occur in the approximately 120 validation repertoires, with 85% to 95% of cluster scores above 0. The authors suggested that the approach could potentially be generalized to other disease states and immunological phenotypes. A later analysis had no HLA typing for the validation cohort, so co-occurrence there was scored across all 120 repertoires.

Donors formed part of the validation cohort, which comprised 120 subjects and was distinct from the first cohort of fewer than 750 subjects. The V and J ends are trimmed by 6 bases and 0 bases, leaving 10 bases between them. CDR1 and CDR2 are drawn from the germline V gene: MNHNS, SASEGT. From the cysteine through the phenylalanine, the CDR3 covers 14 amino acids. The DNA shown is the 42-base CDR3, in frame from base 1. Concerning this clone itself: No cognate antigen has been identified for it. Base quality data are lacking; no much larger clone is found one base away.

Libraries were constructed by the immunoSEQ multiplex PCR assay. Concerning the study's data processing: A statistical classification framework was built to diagnose cytomegalovirus status from the catalog of TCR beta chain sequences. Here the immuneACCESS table is served through TCRdb, limited to in-frame sequences with V and J called. Missing clones are a known gap in these copies; in checked studies unresolved V genes cover under half, and the rest lacks a known reason. The V and J calls and the clone size are those of that table, but D and trimming were determined from the DNA. The table for this sample lists some 330,000 clones; approximately 90% of them were counted only once. The ten largest clones take up more than 0.8% of the sample.

This receptor was taken from a woman aged 18-35 years in good health and CMV-seronegative. Sequenced material: PBMCs. Rearrangement joined TRBV6-1 to TRBJ2-3, with TRBD1 perhaps the D gene, on 5 matching bases. The DNA sequence is TGTGCCAGCAGATCCGGACACAGCACAGATACGCAGTATTTT. Its amino acids are CASRSGHSTDTQYF.